Included here is one T cell receptor beta chain sequence, with context. Its binding antigen is unknown. Per-base qualities were not stored, and no clone one base away is much larger. Library construction relied on the immunoSEQ multiplex PCR assay. This is the immuneACCESS table as TCRdb keeps it, with only in-frame sequences that have V and J called. A part of the clones is gone; compared with another copy, unresolved V genes explain less than half, and the rest is unexplained. This sample comprises about 83,000 clones, about 91% of them detected only once. Of the sample, 3% to 4.5% falls within the top ten clones. This entry is derived from a study of T cell changes during pregnancy in multiple sclerosis (dated by TCRdb to between 2018 and 2020). For the wider study: In women with multiple sclerosis, the researchers looked at how the T cell repertoire shifted as pregnancy progressed.

According to the germline V gene, CDR1 reads SGHTA and CDR2 reads FQGNSA. Between the V and J ends, shortened by 2 bases and 0 bases respectively, the junction contains 14 bases. Inclusive of the bounding cysteine and phenylalanine, the CDR3 is 17 residues long. The retained sequence is limited to the CDR3, 51 bases, with the frame set at the first base. Here the sequenced sample was PBMCs, taken in the first trimester of pregnancy. This clonotype originated in a female donor in good health, serving as a control in a pregnancy study. Some clones in this sample may be carry-over from other donors' samples. The rearrangement joined TRBV7-2 to TRBJ1-5; TRBD1 could be the D gene, as 5 bases match. The CDR3 in this case is CASSLFPQGYSNQPQHF. Read as DNA, the sequence is TGTGCCAGCAGCTTATTCCCTCAGGGTTATAGCAATCAGCCCCAGCATTTT.